This T cell receptor beta chain was found in a study of T-cell reconstitution after alpha-beta-depleted transplantation in children. It was with unique molecular identifiers that the TCRbeta library was prepared. One entry per CDR3 protein results from TCRdb running MiXCR on the PCR reads. The table shows approximately 590,000 distinct CDR3 sequences, with roughly a tenth occurring only once. This clonotype was recorded a few times. The CDR3 is 13 residues long. Germline loops: CDR1 LGHDT, CDR2 YNNKEL (reference sequence). The V end was cut by 5 bases, the J end by 5 bases, with 13 bases between. Sequenced material: PBMCs from the stem cell graft donor, taken from the stem cell graft. The sequence was obtained from a human donor who donated a stem cell graft to a child with acute myeloid leukemia. The chain joins TRBV3-1 to TRBJ2-7, with unresolved D. The CDR3 region has the DNA TGTGCCAGCAGCGCCGATTCTCGGAACGAGCAGTACTTC. This gives the protein CASSADSRNEQYF.